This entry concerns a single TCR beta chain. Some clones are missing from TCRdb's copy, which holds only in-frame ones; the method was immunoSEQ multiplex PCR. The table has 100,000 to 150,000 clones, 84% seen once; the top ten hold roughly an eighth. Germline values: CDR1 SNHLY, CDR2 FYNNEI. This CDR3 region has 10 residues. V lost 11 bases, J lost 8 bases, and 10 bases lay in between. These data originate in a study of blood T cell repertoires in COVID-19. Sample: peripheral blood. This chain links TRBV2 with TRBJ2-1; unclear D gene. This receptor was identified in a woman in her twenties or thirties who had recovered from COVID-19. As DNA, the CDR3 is TGTGCCCTACAGACGGATGAGCAGTTCTTC. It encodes CALQTDEQFF.